This entry features one TCR beta chain sequence. Other DNA sequences in this sample translate to the same CDR3. The data were taken from a study of shared clonotypes between healthy human individuals. Germline V CDR1 and CDR2: SGHRS, YFSETQ. This CDR3 has 13 residues. V dropped 0 bases and J dropped 5 bases, with 8 bases sitting between them. Clones were read by immunoSEQ multiplex PCR, and TCRdb kept only the in-frame ones, dropping some. This sample has around 510,000 clones, with around 96% found just once. Source material: naive CD4+ T cells sorted from blood. The subset here: CD45RA+ positively selected. The rearrangement uses TRBV5-1 and TRBJ2-5; D assignment may be TRBD1 or TRBD2 (5 bases each). This sequence was found in a woman under 40 in good health. In nucleotides, the CDR3 is TGCGCCAGCAGCTTGGTGGGGGAGGAGACCCAGTACTTC. Its protein product is CASSLVGEETQYF.